The T cell receptor beta chain described here comes from a study of blood T cell repertoires in COVID-19. Study in general: Material from acute and convalescent COVID-19 was sourced from the United States, Italy and Spain. The cDNA or gDNA used as material had been derived from T cells, B-cell-depleted T cells, or PBMCs.

Germline assignment: CDR1 GTSNPN and CDR2 SVGIG (reference sequence). With 3 bases removed from V and 3 bases from J, the gap between germline ends came to 23 bases. The CDR3 is 17 amino acids. In the original workflow: Counts of nucleated cells, estimated from reference gene primer amplification, were obtained. The data were produced by immunoSEQ multiplex PCR, yet TCRdb's version contains in-frame clones alone and is incomplete. V and J calls and clone size follow that table, whereas D and trimming were derived from the DNA. The sample carries 97,000 or so clones, roughly 85% recorded once. The rearrangement joins TRBV30 to TRBJ2-5, with D tentatively TRBD2 (6 bases). Sequenced: peripheral blood. The TCR sequence derives from a middle-aged man with active COVID-19. As DNA, the CDR3 is TGTGCCTGGAGCGTACTGACCTCGGGGCGGGGAAAAGAGACCCAGTACTTC. Protein product: CAWSVLTSGRGKETQYF. The variable domain in full, with the rest retrieved from reference TRBV30 and TRBJ2-5, is SQTIHQWPATLVQPVGSPLSLECTVEGTSNPNLYWYRQAAGRGLQLLFYSVGIGQISSEVPQNLSASRPQDRQFILSSKKLLLSDSGFYLCAWSVLTSGRGKETQYFGPGTRLLVL.